This T cell receptor beta chain was identified in a study of blood T cells in healthy people across ages. Study-level results: Both higher diversity and more naive CD4+ cells marked long-lived donors when set against aged donors.

CDR3 size: 19 residues. Germline trimming cut 4 bases from V and 0 bases from J; bases unmatched to any gene: 10. Germline V gives CDR1 MNHEY, CDR2 SMNVEV (reference sequence). It was with a sample-barcoded 5' primer and a J-beta primer mix that a second PCR of about 6 to 11 cycles was run. TCRdb analysed the 5' RACE reads with MiXCR anew, one entry per CDR3 protein. The top ten clones hold roughly 30% of a sample with 700,000 or so distinct CDR3 sequences, 40% to 50% of them seen once. On this clonotype: The target antigen is unknown.

The sequence came from an older man in good health. The specimen was blood. The chain has TRBV27 and TRBJ2-1; TRBD2 matches 12 bases. CDR3 coding DNA: TGTGCCAGCAGTTCCCCCTTCCTAGCGGGAGGGATCTCCTACAATGAGCAGTTCTTC. It codes for CASSSPFLAGGISYNEQFF.